Each of the 21 T cell receptor beta chains below was sequenced from the same sample in a study of T cells in Graves' hyperthyroidism and ophthalmopathy. Amplification yielded TCR beta CDR3 regions, with RNA transcripts as the source. An initial round of RT-PCR targeting the TCR CDR3 relied on the HTBI primer set. TCRdb itself ran the multiplex PCR reads through MiXCR, one entry per CDR3 protein. The sample has 600,000 to 700,000 distinct CDR3 sequences, less than 45% seen once. The sample consisted of peripheral blood or thyroid tissue (not recorded which). The receptors originated from an adult man with Graves' disease, either hyperthyroidism or ophthalmopathy (not recorded which).

The gene calls are TRBV2 and TRBJ1-5; 11 positions agree with TRBD1. Germline V gene sequence: CDR1 SNHLY, CDR2 FYNNEI. The J segment lost 6 bases and the V segment lost 5 bases, leaving 6 bases of the junction unmatched. The CDR3 loop spans 15 amino acids. The CDR3 DNA follows: TGTGCCAGCAGTACCGGACAGGGGGCGAGTCAGCCCCAGCATTTT. As protein: CASSTGQGASQPQHF. Full variable domain (remainder filled in from reference TRBV2 and TRBJ1-5): EPEVTQTPSHQVTQMGQEVILRCVPISNHLYFYWYRQILGQKVEFLVSFYNNEISEKSEIFDDQFSVERPDGSNFTLKIRSTKLEDSAMYFCASSTGQGASQPQHFGDGTRLSIL.

This clonotype was seen at least ten times. The rearrangement links TRBV2 to TRBJ1-2; D remains ambiguous. The CDR3 is 13 residues long. The V end was cut by 5 bases, the J end by 4 bases, with 11 bases between. Germline V CDR1 and CDR2: SNHLY, FYNNEI. This CDR3 reads CASSPGVIYGYTF. CDR3 bases: TGTGCCAGCAGTCCCGGAGTTATCTATGGCTACACCTTC.

This clonotype was counted only a few times. CDR3 amino acids: CASRDFYTGELFF. The CDR3, as DNA: TGTGCCAGCCGGGACTTCTACACCGGGGAGCTGTTTTTT. The J gene is TRBJ2-2, the V gene TRBV6-5; TRBD2 might be the D (6 bases). The germline CDR1 and CDR2 sequences are MNHEY and SVGAGI. V was pared by 8 bases and J by 3 bases, with 10 bases between. The CDR3 is 13 amino acids.

The sample holds one count of this clonotype. This chain connects TRBV15 to TRBJ2-6, with 7 nucleotides matching TRBD1. The CDR3 has 15 amino acids. Trimming removed 0 bases from V and 9 bases from J; junction bases left unmatched: 5. Per the germline V gene, CDR1 is LNHNV and CDR2 is YYDKDF (reference sequence). CDR3 nucleotides: TGTGCCACCAGCAGAGATTCGAGGGGGCTCAACGTCCTGACTTTC. Protein: CATSRDSRGLNVLTF.

V is TRBV7-8 and J is TRBJ2-5; D gene uncertain. The V and J ends lost 2 bases and 9 bases respectively, with 1 base between them. The CDR3 has 9 amino acids. CDR1 SGHVS and CDR2 FQNEAQ come from the germline V gene. CDR3 sequence reads: CASSLSQYF. CDR3 nucleotide sequence: TGTGCCAGCAGCTTATCCCAGTACTTC.

CDR3 protein: CASRGQGRQPQHF. The DNA of the CDR3 is TGTGCCAGCAGGGGACAGGGCCGTCAGCCCCAGCATTTT. J is TRBJ1-5 and V is TRBV12-3 or TRBV12-4; 9 bases align to TRBD1. The CDR3 runs 13 residues. Trimming cost V 6 bases and J 6 bases; bases outside gene matches: 3.

As for this clonotype: A much larger clone is a single base away; this may be a read error. This chain joins TRBV7-9 and TRBJ1-1; 10 bases fit TRBD1. The CDR3 is 15 amino acids. In germline, CDR1 is SEHNR, CDR2 FQNEAQ (reference sequence). DNA of the CDR3: TGTGCCGGCAGCGTAGGACAGGGGGGCGACACTGAAGCTTTCTTT. Protein product: CAGSVGQGGDTEAFF.

This chain connects TRBV29-1 to TRBJ2-7; 8 bases line up with TRBD2. Unmatched junction bases numbered 11, after V lost 8 bases and J lost 2 bases. Germline CDR1 SQVTM, CDR2 ANQGSEA. The CDR3 is 14 residues long. This chain's CDR3 is CSFQNREGAYEQYF. The DNA of the CDR3 is TGCAGCTTTCAAAATCGGGAGGGAGCCTACGAGCAGTACTTC.

This clonotype has more than one count but fewer than ten. This chain joins TRBV5-5 and TRBJ1-2, with 7 positions matching TRBD1. The germline V gene has CDR1 SGHKS and CDR2 YYEKEE (reference sequence). This CDR3 spans 16 amino acids. V was clipped by 2 bases and J by 7 bases; unmatched bases: 14. CDR3 bases: TGTGCCAGCAGCTTAGCTATAGGGGGCGTTAAGAGTGGCTACACCTTC. It encodes CASSLAIGGVKSGYTF.

This chain uses TRBV7-9 with TRBJ1-2, with D maybe TRBD1 (5 bases). The germline V gene encodes CDR1 SEHNR and CDR2 FQNEAQ (reference sequence). The CDR3 is 13 residues long. Trimming cost V 4 bases and J 7 bases, with 13 bases left between them. CDR3 sequence: CASSSAGLSGYTF. The CDR3, as DNA: TGTGCCAGCAGCTCAGCAGGGCTATCTGGCTACACCTTC.

This clonotype was seen only a few times. The chain links TRBV7-8 to TRBJ2-7; 7 bases agree with TRBD2. The junction had 19 bases not matched to a gene; V was cut back by 6 bases and J by 5 bases. From germline, CDR1 is SGHVS and CDR2 FQNEAQ. The CDR3 has 17 amino acids. CDR3 DNA: TGTGCCAGCAGTAACCGTTTGATCGGCGGGAGTAAGAACGAGCAGTACTTC. Protein: CASSNRLIGGSKNEQYF.

This clonotype was detected only a few times. The chain recombines TRBV9 with TRBJ1-3; D ambiguous. This CDR3 contains 16 residues. Trimming shortened V by 0 bases and J by 0 bases, and 10 bases separated the two germline ends. Germline-derived CDR1 and CDR2 are SGDLS and YYNGEE. CDR3 in amino acids: CASSVEAHSSGNTIYF. In DNA, the CDR3 is TGTGCCAGCAGCGTAGAGGCTCACAGCTCTGGAAACACCATATATTTT.

Many counts were recorded for this clonotype. J is TRBJ1-4 and V is TRBV20-1, with D hard to call. This CDR3 comprises 11 residues. CDR1 is DFQATT and CDR2 is SNEGSKA in the germline V gene (reference sequence). V lost 4 bases and J lost 7, with 7 bases in between. Here the CDR3 reads CSATRREKLFF. The CDR3 DNA reads as TGCAGTGCTACCCGACGTGAAAAACTGTTTTTT.

This clonotype has only a few counts. V gene TRBV20-1 combines with J gene TRBJ1-1; D remains unclear. CDR1 DFQATT and CDR2 SNEGSKA come from the germline V gene (reference sequence). The V gene lost 3 bases and the J gene lost 4 bases, with 12 bases spanning the gap. The CDR3 has 13 residues. The CDR3 reads CSASHTSFTEAFF. Written as DNA, the CDR3 is TGCAGTGCTAGCCATACCTCGTTCACTGAAGCTTTCTTT.

Here the CDR3 reads CAIDGGPDTQYF. CDR3 sequence (DNA): TGTGCCATCGATGGGGGGCCAGATACGCAGTATTTT. The genes are TRBV10-3 and TRBJ2-3; either TRBD1 or TRBD2 may fit D (6 bases each). V shed 8 bases and J shed 4 bases, with 10 bases lying between them. Germline loops: CDR1 ENHRY, CDR2 SYGVKD. This CDR3 region has 12 residues.

A remark on this clonotype: A much larger clone lies one base from this, so it may be a read error. V is TRBV2 and J is TRBJ1-5, with a possible D match to TRBD1 (5 bases). V shed 5 bases and J shed 5 bases, with 19 bases lying between them. CDR1 and CDR2 from the germline V gene are SNHLY and FYNNEI. The CDR3 sequence is 16 residues long. In nucleotides, the CDR3 is TGTGCCAGCAGTTACTCCCGACGGGGCCATGATCAGCCCCAGCATTTT. Translation: CASSYSRRGHDQPQHF.

This chain joins TRBV9 and TRBJ2-5, with 11 nucleotides matching TRBD2. There are 16 residues in the CDR3. Germline loops: CDR1 SGDLS, CDR2 YYNGEE. V lost 1 base and J lost 2; bases outside the gene matches: 4. The CDR3 bases are TGTGCCAGCAGCGTAACTAGCGGGGGACCACAAGAGACCCAGTACTTC. Its translation: CASSVTSGGPQETQYF.

The V call is TRBV2, the J call TRBJ1-2; no definite D call. This CDR3 spans 15 amino acids. V dropped 5 bases and J dropped 0 bases, with 13 bases sitting between them. Germline V gene data show CDR1 as SNHLY and CDR2 as FYNNEI. CDR3 in amino acids: CASSNYMGSNYGYTF. CDR3 DNA: TGTGCCAGCAGTAACTACATGGGTTCTAACTATGGCTACACCTTC.

The chain recombines TRBV5-1 with TRBJ1-2; 7 bases map to TRBD1. V dropped 3 bases and J dropped 2; count of bases not matched to a gene: 7. CDR3 size: 15 residues. Germline V CDR1 and CDR2: SGHRS, YFSETQ. The CDR3 loop is CASSYIGTENYGYTF. CDR3 coding DNA: TGCGCCAGCAGCTACATCGGGACAGAAAACTATGGCTACACCTTC.

The sample holds many counts of this clonotype. V is TRBV29-1 and J is TRBJ1-2; 7 nucleotides align to TRBD1. CDR3 size: 15 residues. Germline-derived CDR1 and CDR2 are SQVTM and ANQGSEA. V shed 0 bases, J shed 6 bases, and the junction held 10 bases outside the gene matches. The CDR3 sequence: CSVEDPQTGKDGYTF. CDR3 nucleotides: TGCAGCGTTGAAGATCCCCAGACAGGGAAAGATGGCTACACCTTC.

This clonotype appeared many times. This chain uses TRBV12-3 or TRBV12-4 with TRBJ1-2; maybe TRBD1 (5 bases). The V and J ends lost 6 bases and 7 bases respectively, with 15 bases between them. This CDR3 spans 13 amino acids. The CDR3 loop reads CASSLGGGAGYTF. CDR3 nucleotide sequence: TGTGCCAGCAGCCTCGGGGGAGGGGCTGGCTACACCTTC.